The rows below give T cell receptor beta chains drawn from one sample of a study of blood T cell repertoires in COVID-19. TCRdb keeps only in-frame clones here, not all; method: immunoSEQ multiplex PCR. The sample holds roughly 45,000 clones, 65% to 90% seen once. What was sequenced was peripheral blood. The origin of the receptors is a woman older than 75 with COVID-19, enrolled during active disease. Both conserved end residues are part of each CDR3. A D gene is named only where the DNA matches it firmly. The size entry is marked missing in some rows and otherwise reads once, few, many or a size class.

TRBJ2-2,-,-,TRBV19,TGTGCCAGTAGTGAAAACTGGTACCCGAACGGGGAGCTGTTTTTT,CASSENWYPNGELFF
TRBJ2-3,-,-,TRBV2,TGTGCCAGCCCCGGGGACATCGGCACAGATACGCAGTATTTT,CASPGDIGTDTQYF
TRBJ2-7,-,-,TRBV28,TGTGCCAGCTCTAAACAGGGCTCTCCTTCCTACGAGCAGTACTTC,CASSKQGSPSYEQYF
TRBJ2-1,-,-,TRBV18,TGTGCCAGCTCATTTCACGGAGGCACCTACAATGAGCAGTTCTTC,CASSFHGGTYNEQFF
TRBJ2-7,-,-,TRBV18,TGTGCCAGCTCATCGAGCTCCTACGAGCAGTACTTC,CASSSSSYEQYF
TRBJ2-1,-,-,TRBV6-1,TGTGCCAGCAGTGAAGGAAGTAGCGCCCAGAGCTCCTACAATGAGCAGTTCTTC,CASSEGSSAQSSYNEQFF
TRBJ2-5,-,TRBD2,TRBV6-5,TGTGCCAGCAGTTTGACGGGGGGTCGGGAGACCCAGTACTTC,CASSLTGGRETQYF
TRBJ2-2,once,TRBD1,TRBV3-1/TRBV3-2,TGTGCCAGCAGCCAAGGACAGGGTCCCGGGGAGCTGTTTTTT,CASSQGQGPGELFF
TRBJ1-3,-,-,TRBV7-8,TGTGCCAGCAGCTTAGACCAGGGGATAAATGCTGGAAACACCATATATTTT,CASSLDQGINAGNTIYF
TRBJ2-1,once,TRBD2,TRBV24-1,TGTGCCACCAGTGAGCACACTAGCGGGGGCTCCTACAATGAGCAGTTCTTC,CATSEHTSGGSYNEQFF
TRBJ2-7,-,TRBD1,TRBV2,TGTGCCAGCGAGTATGACAGGGCCCCCTCCTACGAGCAGTACTTC,CASEYDRAPSYEQYF
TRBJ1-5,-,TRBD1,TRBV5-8,TGTGCCAGCAGCTTGTACGGGACAGGGTTACAGCCCCAGCATTTT,CASSLYGTGLQPQHF
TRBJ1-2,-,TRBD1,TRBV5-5,TGTGCCAGCAGCTTCCAAGGACAGGGGGCTCGGGTGGGAGGCTACACCTTC,CASSFQGQGARVGGYTF
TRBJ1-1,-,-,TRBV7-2,TGTGCCAGCAGTACAGGGTCCTTCAACACTGAAGCTTTCTTT,CASSTGSFNTEAFF
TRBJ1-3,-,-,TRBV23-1,TGCGCCAGCAGTCAATTCCACAGGGTTATAGACACCATATATTTT,CASSQFHRVIDTIYF
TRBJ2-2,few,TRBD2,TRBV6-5,TGTGCCATCCGGACTAGCGGTAACACCGGGGAGCTGTTTTTT,CAIRTSGNTGELFF
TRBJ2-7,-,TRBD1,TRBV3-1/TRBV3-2,TGTGCCAGCAGCCGTACAGGGGCCAACTCCTACGAGCAGTACTTC,CASSRTGANSYEQYF
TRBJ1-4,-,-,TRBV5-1,TGCGCCAGCAGCCCCCTGCTGGAACAGGAAGGTGAAAAACTGTTTTTT,CASSPLLEQEGEKLFF
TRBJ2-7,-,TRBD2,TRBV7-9,TGTGCCAGCAGCTTAATTAGCGGGAGCTCCTACGAGCAGTACTTC,CASSLISGSSYEQYF
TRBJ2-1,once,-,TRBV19,TGTGCCAGTAACGACAGGTTAAGCTCCTACAATGAGCAGTTCTTC,CASNDRLSSYNEQFF
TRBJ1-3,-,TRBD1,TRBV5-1,TGCGCCAGCGGACAGGGAATCTCTGGAAACACCATATATTTT,CASGQGISGNTIYF
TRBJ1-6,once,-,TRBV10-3,TGTGCCATCAGTGAGACTACGGGGTTGGGCAATTCACCCCTCCACTTT,CAISETTGLGNSPLHF
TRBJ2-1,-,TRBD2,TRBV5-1,TGCGCCAGCAGCTTGGCCGGGACTAGCGGGTTCAATGAGCAGTTCTTC,CASSLAGTSGFNEQFF
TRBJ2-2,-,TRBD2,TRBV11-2,TGTGCCAGCATCCCCGGGGGGGGTGGAACCGGGGAGCTGTTTTTT,CASIPGGGGTGELFF
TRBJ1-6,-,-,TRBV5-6,TGTGCCAGCAGCTTGGGTTCAGGCAGGAGGGGTTCACCCCTCCACTTT,CASSLGSGRRGSPLHF
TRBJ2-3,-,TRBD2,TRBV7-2,TGTGCCAGCAGCCAACAAACGGCCGGGACTAGCGGCACAGATACGCAGTATTTT,CASSQQTAGTSGTDTQYF
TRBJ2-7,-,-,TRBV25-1,TGTGCCAGCAGTGTAAAACAGGGAAACGACGAGCAGTACTTC,CASSVKQGNDEQYF
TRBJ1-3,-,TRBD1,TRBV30,TGTGCCTGGAGACGCCCCGGGACAGGGGCCGAGGACACCATATATTTT,CAWRRPGTGAEDTIYF
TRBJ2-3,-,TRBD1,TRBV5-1,TGCGCCAGCAGCTTACCGACAGGGGCTACGGTAGATACGCAGTATTTT,CASSLPTGATVDTQYF
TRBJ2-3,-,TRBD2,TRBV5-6,TGTGCCAGCAGCTTGGATGGCGGGGGGGCCACAGATACGCAGTATTTT,CASSLDGGGATDTQYF
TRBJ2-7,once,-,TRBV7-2,TGTGCCAGCCGCACCACGAACAGGGCCTACGAGCAGTACTTC,CASRTTNRAYEQYF
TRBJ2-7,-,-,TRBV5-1,TGCGCCAGCAGCTCCCAAAACACAGGAAGGGAGCAGTACTTC,CASSSQNTGREQYF
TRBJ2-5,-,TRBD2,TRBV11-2,TGTGCCAGCAGCAGGGGGACTAGCGGGGAGACCCAGTACTTC,CASSRGTSGETQYF
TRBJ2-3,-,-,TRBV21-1,TGTGCCAGCAGCAAAGTCGTTTCGCCGTTAGCGGGGCCCTACACAGATACGCAGTATTTT,CASSKVVSPLAGPYTDTQYF
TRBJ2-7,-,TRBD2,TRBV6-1,TGTGCCAGCAGTGAGCTAGCGGTGAGCTCCTACGAGCAGTACTTC,CASSELAVSSYEQYF
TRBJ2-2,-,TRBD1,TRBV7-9,TGTGCCAGCAGCAACCGGGACAGGGGGCGTTCCGGGGAGCTGTTTTTT,CASSNRDRGRSGELFF
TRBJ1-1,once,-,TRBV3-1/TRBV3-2,TGTGCCAGCAGTCGCGGTAGCCTACACCCTGAAGCTTTCTTT,CASSRGSLHPEAFF
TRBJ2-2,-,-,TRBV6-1,TGTGCCAGCAGCCACGCCAACAGGAACACCGGGGAGCTGTTTTTT,CASSHANRNTGELFF
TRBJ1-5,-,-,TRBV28,TGTGCCAGCAGTTTATCGGGGCTAGCGAGGCAGCCCCAGCATTTT,CASSLSGLARQPQHF
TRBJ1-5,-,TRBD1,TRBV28,TGTGCCAGCAGTAGGAGGGGGCGCGGCAATCAGCCCCAGCATTTT,CASSRRGRGNQPQHF
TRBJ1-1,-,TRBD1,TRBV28,TGTGCCAGCAGTTTAACAAGAACCCCCTCCTTGACAGGGGGCCATTTTAGGAACACTGAAGCTTTCTTT,CASSLTRTPSLTGGHFRNTEAFF
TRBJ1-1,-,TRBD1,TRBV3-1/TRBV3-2,TGTGCCAGCAGCCATGGGGACAGGGGGCCCAAAAACACTGAAGCTTTCTTT,CASSHGDRGPKNTEAFF
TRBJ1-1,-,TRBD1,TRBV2,TGTGCCAGCAGTAGCCGGACAGGGATGAACACTGAAGCTTTCTTT,CASSSRTGMNTEAFF
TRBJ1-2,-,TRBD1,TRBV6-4,TGTGCCAGCAGTGAGGGGACAGGGGCTAACTATGGCTACACCTTC,CASSEGTGANYGYTF